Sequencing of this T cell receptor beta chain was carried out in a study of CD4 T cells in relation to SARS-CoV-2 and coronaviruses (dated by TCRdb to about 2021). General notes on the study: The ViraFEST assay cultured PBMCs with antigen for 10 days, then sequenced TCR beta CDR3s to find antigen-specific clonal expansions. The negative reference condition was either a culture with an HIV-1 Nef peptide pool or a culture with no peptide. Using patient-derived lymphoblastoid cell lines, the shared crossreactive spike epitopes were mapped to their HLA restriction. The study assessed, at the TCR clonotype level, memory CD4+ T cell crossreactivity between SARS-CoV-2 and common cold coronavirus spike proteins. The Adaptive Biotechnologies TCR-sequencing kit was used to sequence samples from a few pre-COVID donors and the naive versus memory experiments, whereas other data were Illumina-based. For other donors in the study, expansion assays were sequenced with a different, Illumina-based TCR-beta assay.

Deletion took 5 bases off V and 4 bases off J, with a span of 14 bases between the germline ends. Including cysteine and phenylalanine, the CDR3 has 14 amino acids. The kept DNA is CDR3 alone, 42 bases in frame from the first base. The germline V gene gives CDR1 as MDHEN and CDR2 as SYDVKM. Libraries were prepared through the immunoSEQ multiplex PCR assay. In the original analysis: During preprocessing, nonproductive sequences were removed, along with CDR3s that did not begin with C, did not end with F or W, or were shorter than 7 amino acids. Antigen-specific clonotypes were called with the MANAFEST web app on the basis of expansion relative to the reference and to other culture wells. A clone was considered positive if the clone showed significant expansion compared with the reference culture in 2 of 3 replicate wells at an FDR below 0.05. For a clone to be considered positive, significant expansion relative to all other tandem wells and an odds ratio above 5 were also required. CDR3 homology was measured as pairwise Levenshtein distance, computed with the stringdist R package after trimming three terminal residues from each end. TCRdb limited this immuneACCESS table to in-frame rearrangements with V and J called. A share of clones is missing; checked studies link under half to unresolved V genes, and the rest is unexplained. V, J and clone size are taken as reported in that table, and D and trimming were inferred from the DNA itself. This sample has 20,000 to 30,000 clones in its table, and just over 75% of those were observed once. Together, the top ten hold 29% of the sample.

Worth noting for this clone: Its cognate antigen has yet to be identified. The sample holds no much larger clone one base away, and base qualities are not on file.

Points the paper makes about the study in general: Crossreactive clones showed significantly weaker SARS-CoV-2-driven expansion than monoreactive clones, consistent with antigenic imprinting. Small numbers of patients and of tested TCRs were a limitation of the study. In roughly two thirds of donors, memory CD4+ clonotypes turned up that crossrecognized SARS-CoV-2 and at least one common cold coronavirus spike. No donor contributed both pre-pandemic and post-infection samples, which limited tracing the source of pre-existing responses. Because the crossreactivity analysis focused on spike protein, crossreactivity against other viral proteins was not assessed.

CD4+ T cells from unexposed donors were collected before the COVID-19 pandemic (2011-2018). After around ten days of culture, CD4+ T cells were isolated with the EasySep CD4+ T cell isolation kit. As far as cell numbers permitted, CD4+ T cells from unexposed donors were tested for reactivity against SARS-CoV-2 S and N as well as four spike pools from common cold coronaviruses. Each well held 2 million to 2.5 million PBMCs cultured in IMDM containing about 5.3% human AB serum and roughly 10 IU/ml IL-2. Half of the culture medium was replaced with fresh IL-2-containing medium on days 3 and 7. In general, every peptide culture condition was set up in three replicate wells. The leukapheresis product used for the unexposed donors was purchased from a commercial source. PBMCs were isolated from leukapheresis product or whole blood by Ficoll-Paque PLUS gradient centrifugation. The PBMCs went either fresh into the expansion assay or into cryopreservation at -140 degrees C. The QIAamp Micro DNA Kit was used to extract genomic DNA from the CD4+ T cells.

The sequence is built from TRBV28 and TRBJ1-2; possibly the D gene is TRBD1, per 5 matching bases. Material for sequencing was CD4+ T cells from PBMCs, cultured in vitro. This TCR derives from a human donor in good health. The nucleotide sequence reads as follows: TGTGCCAGCAGTGGACGGGGGGTTGGCTATGGCTACACCTTC. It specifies CASSGRGVGYGYTF.